This T cell receptor beta chain was sequenced during a study of T cell responses to AZD1222 COVID-19 vaccine. The J segment lost 5 bases and the V segment lost 2 bases, leaving 12 bases of the junction unmatched. The CDR3 is 16 amino acids. CDR1 and CDR2 (germline): SQVTM, ANQGSEA. Profiled with immunoSEQ multiplex PCR; TCRdb holds only in-frame clones, not every one. Of some 48,000 clones listed, 80% to 90% were seen once; the top ten hold less than 9%. This chain connects TRBV29-1 to TRBJ2-7, with 10 bases that match TRBD2. The source was peripheral blood, collected 28 days after the second AZD1222 dose. The TCR was taken from an adult who received the AZD1222 COVID-19 vaccine. CDR3 residues: CSVEPLGGSGRNEQYF. The CDR3 DNA sequence: TGCAGCGTTGAACCCCTTGGTGGTAGCGGGAGGAACGAGCAGTACTTC.